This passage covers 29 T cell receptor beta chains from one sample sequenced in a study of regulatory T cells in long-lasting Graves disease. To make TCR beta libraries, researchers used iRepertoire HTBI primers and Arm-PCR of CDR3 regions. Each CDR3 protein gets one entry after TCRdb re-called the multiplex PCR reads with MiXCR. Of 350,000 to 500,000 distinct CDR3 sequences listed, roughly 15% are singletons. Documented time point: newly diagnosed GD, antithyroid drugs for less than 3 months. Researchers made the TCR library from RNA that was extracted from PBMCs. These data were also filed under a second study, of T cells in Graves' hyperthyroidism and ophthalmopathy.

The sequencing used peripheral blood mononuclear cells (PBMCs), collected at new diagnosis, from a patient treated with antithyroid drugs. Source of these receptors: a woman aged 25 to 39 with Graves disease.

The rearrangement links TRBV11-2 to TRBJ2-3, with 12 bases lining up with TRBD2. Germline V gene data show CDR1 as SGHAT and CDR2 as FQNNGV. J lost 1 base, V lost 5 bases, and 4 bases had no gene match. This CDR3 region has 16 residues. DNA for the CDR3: TGTGCCAGCAGCCCGGGGACTAGCGGGTGCACAGATACGCAGTATTTT. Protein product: CASSPGTSGCTDTQYF. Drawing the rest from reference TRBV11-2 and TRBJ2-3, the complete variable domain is EAGVAQSPRYKIIEKRQSVAFWCNPISGHATLYWYQQILGQGPKLLIQFQNNGVVDDSQLPKDRFSAERLKGVDSTLKIQPAKLEDSAVYLCASSPGTSGCTDTQYFGPGTRLTVL.

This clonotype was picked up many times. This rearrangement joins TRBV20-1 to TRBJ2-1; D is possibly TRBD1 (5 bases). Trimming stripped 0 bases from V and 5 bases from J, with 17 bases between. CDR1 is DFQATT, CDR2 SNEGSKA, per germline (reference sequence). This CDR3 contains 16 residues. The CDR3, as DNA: TGCAGTGCTAGAGATCCCGAGTCGCTAGGGGACAATGAGCAGTTCTTC. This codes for CSARDPESLGDNEQFF.

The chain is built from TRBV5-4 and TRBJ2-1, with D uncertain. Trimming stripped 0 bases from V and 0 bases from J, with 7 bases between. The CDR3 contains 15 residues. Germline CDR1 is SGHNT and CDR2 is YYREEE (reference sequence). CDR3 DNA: TGTGCCAGCAGCTTGGATCCGGGCTCCTACAATGAGCAGTTCTTC. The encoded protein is CASSLDPGSYNEQFF.

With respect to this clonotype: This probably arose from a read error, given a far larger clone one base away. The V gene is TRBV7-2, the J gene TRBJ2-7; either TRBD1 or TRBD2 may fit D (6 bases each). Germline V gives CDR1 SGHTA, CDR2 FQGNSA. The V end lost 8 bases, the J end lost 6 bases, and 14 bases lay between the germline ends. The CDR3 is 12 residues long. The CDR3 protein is CASGEGGREQYF. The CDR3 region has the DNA TGTGCCAGCGGCGAAGGGGGGCGCGAGCAGTACTTC.

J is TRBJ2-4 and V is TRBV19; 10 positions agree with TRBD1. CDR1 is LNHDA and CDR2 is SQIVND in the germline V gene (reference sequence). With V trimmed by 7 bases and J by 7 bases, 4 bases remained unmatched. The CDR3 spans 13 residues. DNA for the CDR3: TGTGCCAGTATTGCGACAGGGGGCAACATTCAGTACTTC. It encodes CASIATGGNIQYF.

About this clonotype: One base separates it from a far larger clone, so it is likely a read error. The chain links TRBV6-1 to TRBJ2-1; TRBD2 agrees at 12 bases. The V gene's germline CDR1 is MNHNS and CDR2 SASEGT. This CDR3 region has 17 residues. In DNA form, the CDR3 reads TGTGCCAGCAGCGTAGTCTCGACTAGCGGGAGTCGCAATGAGCAGCTCTTC. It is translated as CASSVVSTSGSRNEQLF.

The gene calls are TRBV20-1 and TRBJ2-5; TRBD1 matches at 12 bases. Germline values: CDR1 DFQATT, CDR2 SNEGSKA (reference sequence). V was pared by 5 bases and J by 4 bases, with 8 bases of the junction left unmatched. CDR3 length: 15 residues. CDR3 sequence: CSAPPRDRGRETQYF. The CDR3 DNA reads TGCAGTGCTCCCCCCCGGGACAGGGGGCGAGAGACCCAGTACTTC.

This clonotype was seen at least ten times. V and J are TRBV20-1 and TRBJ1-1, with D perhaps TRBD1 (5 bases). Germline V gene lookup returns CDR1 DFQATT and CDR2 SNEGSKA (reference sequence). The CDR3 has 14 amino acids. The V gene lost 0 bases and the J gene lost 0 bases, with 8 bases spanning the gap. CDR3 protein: CSARDPGLNTEAFF. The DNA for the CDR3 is TGCAGTGCTAGAGATCCGGGGCTGAACACTGAAGCTTTCTTT.

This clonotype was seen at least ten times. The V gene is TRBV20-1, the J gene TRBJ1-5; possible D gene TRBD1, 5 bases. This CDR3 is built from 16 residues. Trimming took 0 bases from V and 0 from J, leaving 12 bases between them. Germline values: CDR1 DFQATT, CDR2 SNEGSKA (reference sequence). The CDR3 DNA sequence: TGCAGTGCTAGAGATCGGCAGGGCGATAGCAATCAGCCCCAGCATTTT. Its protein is CSARDRQGDSNQPQHF.

CDR3 region: CSASYGTGPGYTF. For the CDR3, the DNA is TGCAGTGCTAGTTATGGGACAGGGCCTGGCTACACCTTC. The chain joins TRBV20-1 to TRBJ1-2; 9 bases match TRBD1. The CDR3 consists of 13 residues. CDR1 and CDR2 (germline): DFQATT, SNEGSKA (reference sequence). The V segment lost 3 bases and the J segment 7 bases; nucleotides outside the gene matches: 6.

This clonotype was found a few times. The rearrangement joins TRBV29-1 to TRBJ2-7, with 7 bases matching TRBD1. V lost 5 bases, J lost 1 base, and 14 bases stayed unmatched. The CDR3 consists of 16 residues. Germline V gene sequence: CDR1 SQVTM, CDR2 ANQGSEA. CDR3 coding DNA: TGCAGCGTTCAAGCTTCGAGGACAGGCCCATCCTACGAGCAGTACTTC. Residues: CSVQASRTGPSYEQYF.

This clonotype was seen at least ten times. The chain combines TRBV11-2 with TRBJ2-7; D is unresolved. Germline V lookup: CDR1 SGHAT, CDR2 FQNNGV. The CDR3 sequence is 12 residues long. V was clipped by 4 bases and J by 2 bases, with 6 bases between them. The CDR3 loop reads CASSWVAYEQYF. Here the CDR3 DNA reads TGTGCCAGCAGCTGGGTAGCCTACGAGCAGTACTTC.

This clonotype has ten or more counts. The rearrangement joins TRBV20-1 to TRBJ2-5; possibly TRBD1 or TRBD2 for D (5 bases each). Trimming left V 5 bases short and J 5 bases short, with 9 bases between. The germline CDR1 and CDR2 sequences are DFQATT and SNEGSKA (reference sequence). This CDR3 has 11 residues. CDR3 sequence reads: CSAWGTETQYF. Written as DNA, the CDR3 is TGCAGTGCTTGGGGGACGGAGACCCAGTACTTC.

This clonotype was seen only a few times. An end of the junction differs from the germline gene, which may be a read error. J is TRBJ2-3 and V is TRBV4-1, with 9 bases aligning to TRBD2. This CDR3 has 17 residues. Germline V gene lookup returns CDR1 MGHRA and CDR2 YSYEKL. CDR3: CASSQGGTSSTSDTQYF. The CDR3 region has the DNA TGTGCCAGCAGCCAAGGGGGGACTAGCTCTACGTCAGATACGCAGTATTTT.

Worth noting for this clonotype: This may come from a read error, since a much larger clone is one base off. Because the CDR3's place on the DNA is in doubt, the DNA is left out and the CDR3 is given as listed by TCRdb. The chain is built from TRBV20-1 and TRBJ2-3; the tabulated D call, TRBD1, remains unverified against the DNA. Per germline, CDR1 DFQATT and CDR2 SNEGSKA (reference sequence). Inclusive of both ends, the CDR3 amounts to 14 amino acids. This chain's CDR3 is CSASVGTGATEASF.

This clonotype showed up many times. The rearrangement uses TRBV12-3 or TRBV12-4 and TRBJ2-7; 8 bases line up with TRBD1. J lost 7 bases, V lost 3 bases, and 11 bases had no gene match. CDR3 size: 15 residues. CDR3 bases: TGTGCCAGCAGTTTCTACGGACAGGGTGTCGGGGAGCAGTACTTC. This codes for CASSFYGQGVGEQYF.

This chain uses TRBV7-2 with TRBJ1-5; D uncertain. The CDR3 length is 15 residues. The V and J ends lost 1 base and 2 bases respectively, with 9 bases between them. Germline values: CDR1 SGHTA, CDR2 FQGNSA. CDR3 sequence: CASSLEGLGNQPQHF. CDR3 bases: TGTGCCAGCAGCTTAGAGGGTTTGGGCAATCAGCCCCAGCATTTT.

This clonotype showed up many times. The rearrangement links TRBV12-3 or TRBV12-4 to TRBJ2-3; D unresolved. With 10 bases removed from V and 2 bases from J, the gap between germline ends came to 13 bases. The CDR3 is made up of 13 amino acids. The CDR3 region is CATRREYTDTQYF. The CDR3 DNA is TGTGCCACCAGGCGAGAATACACAGATACGCAGTATTTT.

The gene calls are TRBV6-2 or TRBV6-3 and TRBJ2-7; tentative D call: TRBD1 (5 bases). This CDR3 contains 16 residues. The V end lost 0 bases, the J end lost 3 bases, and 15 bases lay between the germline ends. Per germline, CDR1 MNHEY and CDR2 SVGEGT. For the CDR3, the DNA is TGTGCCAGCAGTTACTCGAAGGTGGCACAGGTCTACGAGCAGTACTTC. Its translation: CASSYSKVAQVYEQYF.

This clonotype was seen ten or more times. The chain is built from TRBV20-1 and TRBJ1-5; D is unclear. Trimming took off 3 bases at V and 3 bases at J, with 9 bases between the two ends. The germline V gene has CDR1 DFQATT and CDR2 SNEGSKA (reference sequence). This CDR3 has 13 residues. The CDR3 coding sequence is TGCAGTGCTAGCCGCGGGGACAATCAGCCCCAGCATTTT. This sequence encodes CSASRGDNQPQHF.

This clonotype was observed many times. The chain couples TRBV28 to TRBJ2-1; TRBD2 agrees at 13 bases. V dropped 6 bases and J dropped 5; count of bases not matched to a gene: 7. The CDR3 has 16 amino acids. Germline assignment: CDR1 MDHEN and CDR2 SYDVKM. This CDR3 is CASRTGGTSGDNEQFF. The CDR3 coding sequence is TGTGCCAGCAGAACCGGGGGGACTAGCGGGGACAATGAGCAGTTCTTC.

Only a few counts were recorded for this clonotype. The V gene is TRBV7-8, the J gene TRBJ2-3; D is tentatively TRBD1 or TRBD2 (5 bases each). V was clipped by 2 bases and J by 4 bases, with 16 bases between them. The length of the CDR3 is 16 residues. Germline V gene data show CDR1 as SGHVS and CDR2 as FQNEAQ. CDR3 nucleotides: TGTGCCAGCAGCTTACTTGGGGGAGAAGGCGCAGATACGCAGTATTTT. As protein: CASSLLGGEGADTQYF. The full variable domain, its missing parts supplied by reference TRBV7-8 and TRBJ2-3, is GAGVSQSPRYKVAKRGQDVALRCDPISGHVSLFWYQQALGQGPEFLTYFQNEAQLDKSGLPSDRFFAERPEGSVSTLKIQRTQQEDSAVYLCASSLLGGEGADTQYFGPGTRLTVL.

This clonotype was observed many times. The CDR3 loop reads CASSFRLAGAHEQFF. The CDR3 coding sequence is TGTGCCAGCAGTTTTAGACTAGCGGGAGCACATGAGCAGTTCTTC. The rearrangement uses TRBV2 and TRBJ2-1, with TRBD2 identical over 12 bases. The V gene end was trimmed by 5 bases and the J gene end by 8 bases; junction bases not matched to a gene: 7. Germline V gives CDR1 SNHLY, CDR2 FYNNEI. The CDR3 contains 15 residues.

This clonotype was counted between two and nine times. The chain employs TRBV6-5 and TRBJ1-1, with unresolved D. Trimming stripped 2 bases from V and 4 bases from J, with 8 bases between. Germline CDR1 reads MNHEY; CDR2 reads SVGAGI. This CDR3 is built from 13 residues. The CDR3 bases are TGTGCCAGCAGTTACAGAAGGGCCACTGAAGCTTTCTTT. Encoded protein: CASSYRRATEAFF.

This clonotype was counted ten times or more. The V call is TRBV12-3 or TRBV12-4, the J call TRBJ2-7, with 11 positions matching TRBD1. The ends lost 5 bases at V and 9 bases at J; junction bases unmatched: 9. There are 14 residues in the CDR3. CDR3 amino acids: CASSRWDRGSGQYF. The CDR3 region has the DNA TGTGCCAGCAGTCGATGGGACAGGGGGTCGGGGCAGTACTTC.

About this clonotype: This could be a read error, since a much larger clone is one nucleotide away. The CDR3 DNA reads as TGTGCCATCAGTGATACCGAGACAGGTCAGTTCTTC. Translated: CAISDTETGQFF. This rearrangement joins TRBV10-3 to TRBJ2-1; a weak D match, TRBD1 (6 bases). Trimming cost V 3 bases and J 13 bases, with 13 bases left between them. Germline V CDR1 and CDR2: ENHRY, SYGVKD. The CDR3 runs to 12 residues.

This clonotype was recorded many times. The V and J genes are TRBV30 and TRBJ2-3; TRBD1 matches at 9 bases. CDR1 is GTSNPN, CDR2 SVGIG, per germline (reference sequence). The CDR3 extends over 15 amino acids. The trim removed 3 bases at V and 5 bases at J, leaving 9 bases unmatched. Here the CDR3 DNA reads TGTGCCTGGAGGACACCGGGACAGGGTAGAGATACGCAGTATTTT. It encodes CAWRTPGQGRDTQYF.

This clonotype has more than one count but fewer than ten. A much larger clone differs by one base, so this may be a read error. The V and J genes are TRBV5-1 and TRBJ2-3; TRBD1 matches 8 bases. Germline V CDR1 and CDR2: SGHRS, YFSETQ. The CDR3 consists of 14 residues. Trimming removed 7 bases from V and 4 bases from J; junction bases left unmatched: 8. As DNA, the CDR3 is TGCGCCAGCGGCTACCAGGGGGCGGCAGATACGCAGTATTTT. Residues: CASGYQGAADTQYF.

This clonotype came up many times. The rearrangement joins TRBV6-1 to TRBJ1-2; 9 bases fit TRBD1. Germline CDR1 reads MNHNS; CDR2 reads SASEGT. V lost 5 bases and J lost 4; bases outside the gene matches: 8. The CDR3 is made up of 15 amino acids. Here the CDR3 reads CASSTTGGYVYGYTF. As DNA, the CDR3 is TGTGCCAGCAGTACCACAGGGGGCTACGTCTATGGCTACACCTTC.